In this sample, the clone carrying this TCR beta chain turned up many times. The germline V and J ends were trimmed by 0 bases and 4 bases, with 7 bases remaining between them. The CDR3 has 14 amino acids. Germline V gene data show CDR1 as LNHNV and CDR2 as YYDKDF (reference sequence). TCRdb reprocessed the 5' RACE reads via MiXCR and lists one record per CDR3 protein. Of 46,000 or so distinct CDR3 sequences in the sample, 22% were seen once. Cells sorted as Tregs were CD4+, CD25+ and CD127-/low. The receptor's source is a female donor with breast cancer. Sequences were obtained from Tregs sorted from a lymph node. The chain uses TRBV15 and TRBJ2-1; D call uncertain. CDR3 region: CATSRDRAYNEQFF. CDR3 coding DNA: TGTGCCACCAGCAGAGATCGGGCTTACAATGAGCAGTTCTTC. Based on the CDR3 plus reference TRBV15 and TRBJ2-1, the full variable domain is DAMVIQNPRYQVTQFGKPVTLSCSQTLNHNVMYWYQQKSSQAPKLLFHYYDKDFNNEADTPDNFQSRRPNTSFCFLDIRSPGLGDTAMYLCATSRDRAYNEQFFGPGTRLTVL.